Presented here are 20 T cell receptor beta chains from one specimen sequenced in a study of blood T cell repertoires in COVID-19. Produced via immunoSEQ multiplex PCR; TCRdb's table is partial and in-frame only. The profile shows about 180,000 clones, around 80% of them singletons. Sequenced: PBMCs or T cells enriched from blood (not recorded which). The receptors stem from a man aged 55 to 70 who had been exposed to COVID-19.

V usage is TRBV30 and J usage is TRBJ1-1; D is ambiguous. Germline V CDR1 and CDR2: GTSNPN, SVGIG (reference sequence). The ends were cut back, 2 bases at V and 7 bases at J, with 8 bases in the middle. CDR3 size: 11 residues. Written as DNA, the CDR3 is TGTGCCTGGAGTACCTCGCGTGAAGCTTTCTTT. Its translation is CAWSTSREAFF.

This sequence joins TRBV28 and TRBJ2-5; 8 nucleotides match TRBD2. Germline CDR1 reads MDHEN; CDR2 reads SYDVKM. V lost 4 bases and J lost 2; bases outside the gene matches: 12. The CDR3 extends over 17 amino acids. CDR3 residues: CASSSPWVREAQETQYF. DNA of the CDR3: TGTGCCAGCAGTTCCCCTTGGGTGCGGGAGGCTCAAGAGACCCAGTACTTC.

V and J are TRBV7-9 and TRBJ2-1, with D tentatively TRBD2 (6 bases). V shed 5 bases and J shed 6 bases, with 17 bases lying between them. Germline CDR1 is SEHNR and CDR2 is FQNEAQ (reference sequence). This CDR3 is 15 amino acids long. The CDR3 nucleotides are TGTGCCAGCAGCAACTGGCCGACTAGACTCAATGAGCAGTTCTTC. Translation gives CASSNWPTRLNEQFF.

This sequence joins TRBV29-1 and TRBJ2-1, with TRBD2 identical over 9 bases. The V segment lost 3 bases and the J segment 1 base; nucleotides outside the gene matches: 7. The CDR3 has 16 residues. The germline CDR1 and CDR2 sequences are SQVTM and ANQGSEA. CDR3 DNA: TGCAGCGTTGAGGGCGGGAGGGCCCTTTCCTACAATGAGCAGTTCTTC. This sequence encodes CSVEGGRALSYNEQFF.

The rearrangement links TRBV7-9 to TRBJ2-1, with 8 bases lining up with TRBD2. Per germline, CDR1 SEHNR and CDR2 FQNEAQ (reference sequence). This CDR3 spans 15 amino acids. With V trimmed by 1 base and J by 4 bases, 3 bases remained unmatched. The CDR3 spells CASSLGAGGYNEQFF. The CDR3 nucleotides are TGTGCCAGCAGCTTAGGGGCGGGAGGATACAATGAGCAGTTCTTC.

The chain links TRBV7-2 to TRBJ1-1; 7 bases line up with TRBD1. V dropped 4 bases and J dropped 0; count of bases not matched to a gene: 5. In germline, CDR1 is SGHTA, CDR2 FQGNSA. The CDR3 length is 15 residues. CDR3 amino acids: CASSSGTAMNTEAFF. CDR3 nucleotides: TGTGCCAGCAGCTCAGGGACAGCAATGAACACTGAAGCTTTCTTT.

In its sample, this clone was seen a few times. This chain connects TRBV5-1 to TRBJ2-5, with TRBD1 as a possible D gene (6 bases). The germline V and J ends were trimmed by 4 bases and 2 bases, with 15 bases remaining between them. This CDR3 is 15 amino acids long. Germline CDR1 and CDR2: SGHRS and YFSETQ. The CDR3 bases are TGCGCCAGCAGCCTGCAGGACAGAGTACAAGAGACCCAGTACTTC. It codes for CASSLQDRVQETQYF.

This clone occurred a few times. The gene calls are TRBV5-4 and TRBJ2-2, with TRBD1 as a possible D gene (6 bases). The CDR3 length is 14 residues. Germline CDR1 is SGHNT and CDR2 is YYREEE (reference sequence). The V end was cut by 4 bases, the J end by 5 bases, with 12 bases between. CDR3 bases: TGTGCCAGCAGCCGTATCGGACAGACCGGGGAGCTGTTTTTT. Translated: CASSRIGQTGELFF.

This chain links TRBV30 with TRBJ1-2; 7 bases align to TRBD1. The CDR3 spans 14 residues. Trimming removed 8 bases from V and 4 bases from J; junction bases left unmatched: 13. From germline, CDR1 is GTSNPN and CDR2 SVGIG (reference sequence). The CDR3 sequence is CALQIDQGGYGYTF. DNA of the CDR3: TGTGCCCTACAGATCGACCAGGGGGGCTATGGCTACACCTTC.

The chain recombines TRBV10-1 with TRBJ2-7, with D perhaps matching TRBD2 (6 bases). This CDR3 is 15 amino acids long. From germline, CDR1 is WNHNN and CDR2 SYGVQD (reference sequence). Trimming pared 3 bases from V and 3 bases from J, leaving 15 bases between. CDR3 sequence reads: CASSDYQGGVYEQYF. In nucleotides, the CDR3 is TGCGCCAGCAGTGACTATCAAGGAGGGGTCTACGAGCAGTACTTC.

V and J are TRBV24-1 and TRBJ2-3; TRBD1 aligns across 8 bases. CDR1 and CDR2 from the germline V gene are KGHDR and SFDVKD. V lost 4 bases, J lost 5 bases, and 13 bases stayed unmatched. The CDR3 extends over 17 amino acids. The CDR3 loop is CATSETLTGVGVDTQYF. In DNA, the CDR3 is TGTGCCACCAGTGAGACCCTGACAGGGGTAGGGGTAGATACGCAGTATTTT.

The chain combines TRBV12-3 or TRBV12-4 with TRBJ1-2, with TRBD1 as a possible D gene (6 bases). With 2 bases removed from V and 9 bases from J, the gap between germline ends came to 13 bases. The CDR3 contains 13 residues. The CDR3 DNA sequence: TGTGCCAGCAGTTTATGGCAGGGGTCGAGCTACACCTTC. It encodes CASSLWQGSSYTF.

The chain uses TRBV10-3 and TRBJ2-3, with 10 bases aligning to TRBD2. From germline, CDR1 is ENHRY and CDR2 SYGVKD. The V and J ends lost 6 bases and 2 bases, in that order; junction bases with no gene match: 2. The CDR3 sequence is 14 residues long. CDR3 nucleotides: TGTGCCATCAGGACTAGCGGGTACACAGATACGCAGTATTTT. Its translation is CAIRTSGYTDTQYF.

The chain couples TRBV28 to TRBJ1-1; unclear D gene. In germline, CDR1 is MDHEN, CDR2 SYDVKM. V dropped 4 bases and J dropped 6 bases, with 15 bases sitting between them. This CDR3 spans 14 amino acids. CDR3 loop: CASSYFPGSAEAFF. CDR3 nucleotide sequence: TGTGCCAGCAGTTACTTCCCCGGGAGCGCTGAAGCTTTCTTT.

The chain joins TRBV7-2 to TRBJ2-4, with a tentative D call TRBD2 (7 bases). This CDR3 is 14 amino acids long. Germline V lookup: CDR1 SGHTA, CDR2 FQGNSA. V lost 1 base and J 7 bases, leaving 11 bases between the germline ends. CDR3 sequence (DNA): TGTGCCAGCAGCTTAGGAGGGGGGGCGAACATTCAGTACTTC. This encodes CASSLGGGANIQYF.

The chain uses TRBV6-2 or TRBV6-3 and TRBJ1-1, with D maybe TRBD1 (6 bases). V lost 5 bases to trimming and J lost 1 base, with 11 bases between them. Germline values: CDR1 MNHEY, CDR2 SVGEGT. The CDR3 totals 14 residues. CDR3 nucleotides: TGTGCCAGCAGTCAGGGACACCAGAACACTGAAGCTTTCTTT. Protein sequence: CASSQGHQNTEAFF.

This clone was observed many times. The rearrangement uses TRBV5-1 and TRBJ2-7, with a weak D call TRBD2 (5 bases). Trimming left V 3 bases short and J 5 bases short, with 12 bases between. CDR1 and CDR2 (germline): SGHRS, YFSETQ. The CDR3 spans 13 residues. CDR3 region: CASSSVLSDEQYF. The CDR3 region has the DNA TGCGCCAGCAGCTCGGTCCTTAGCGACGAGCAGTACTTC.

The V and J genes are TRBV5-1 and TRBJ2-1; 13 nucleotides line up with TRBD2. This CDR3 contains 19 residues. V trimming: 4 bases; J trimming: 0 bases; junction bases outside the gene matches: 10. Per germline, CDR1 SGHRS and CDR2 YFSETQ. CDR3 sequence reads: CASSRTSGSGSGSYNEQFF. The CDR3 region has the DNA TGCGCCAGCAGCCGGACTAGCGGGAGTGGGTCGGGCTCCTACAATGAGCAGTTCTTC.

The gene calls are TRBV5-1 and TRBJ1-2, with D perhaps TRBD1 (5 bases). V was shortened by 4 bases and J by 5 bases, with 15 bases between the two germline ends. CDR1 SGHRS and CDR2 YFSETQ come from the germline V gene. This CDR3 is built from 14 residues. The CDR3 sequence is CASSALGGTYGYTF. CDR3 DNA: TGCGCCAGCAGCGCCCTGGGGGGAACGTATGGCTACACCTTC. The entire variable domain, with the rest obtained from reference TRBV5-1 and TRBJ1-2, is as follows: KAGVTQTPRYLIKTRGQQVTLSCSPISGHRSVSWYQQTPGQGLQFLFEYFSETQRNKGNFPGRFSGRQFSNSRSEMNVSTLELGDSALYLCASSALGGTYGYTFGSGTRLTVV.

J is TRBJ2-4 and V is TRBV11-3; weak D call: TRBD1 (6 bases). Per germline, CDR1 SGHNT and CDR2 YENEEA. V was clipped by 0 bases and J by 7 bases, with 13 bases between them. CDR3 length equals 15 residues. CDR3 DNA sequence: TGTGCCAGCAGCTTAGACAGGGGTTCCCCTAACATTCAGTACTTC. It yields the protein CASSLDRGSPNIQYF.